This record looks at one T cell receptor (beta chain) sequence and its context. Its specificity is not known. The V and J ends lost 10 bases and 2 bases, in that order; junction bases with no gene match: 6. Germline V gene sequence: CDR1 SNHLY, CDR2 FYNNEI. This CDR3 has 13 amino acids. The sample is drawn from a study of T cells in Graves' hyperthyroidism and ophthalmopathy. Study outcomes and limitations: Progression to ophthalmopathy was predicted a median of roughly 6.6 months early.

TCR beta CDR3 region amplification was performed from RNA transcripts. The TCR CDR3 was amplified in a first-round RT-PCR using the HTBI primer set. TCRdb recomputed calls from the multiplex PCR reads with MiXCR, one row per CDR3 protein. The data contain 700,000 or so distinct CDR3 sequences, roughly 15% of them seen just once; the ten biggest clones take up around 8.1%. The PBMCs were sourced from fresh peripheral blood (about 9.7 ml). This TCR was sampled from a man between 18 and 29 years old with Graves' hyperthyroidism. Sequenced material: blood. The chain uses TRBV2 and TRBJ2-3, with 7 bases matching TRBD2. CDR3 DNA: TGTGCCATCCAACGGGACTACACAGATACGCAGTATTTT. Its translation: CAIQRDYTDTQYF. The whole variable domain, remainder taken from reference TRBV2 and TRBJ2-3, is EPEVTQTPSHQVTQMGQEVILRCVPISNHLYFYWYRQILGQKVEFLVSFYNNEISEKSEIFDDQFSVERPDGSNFTLKIRSTKLEDSAMYFCAIQRDYTDTQYFGPGTRLTVL.